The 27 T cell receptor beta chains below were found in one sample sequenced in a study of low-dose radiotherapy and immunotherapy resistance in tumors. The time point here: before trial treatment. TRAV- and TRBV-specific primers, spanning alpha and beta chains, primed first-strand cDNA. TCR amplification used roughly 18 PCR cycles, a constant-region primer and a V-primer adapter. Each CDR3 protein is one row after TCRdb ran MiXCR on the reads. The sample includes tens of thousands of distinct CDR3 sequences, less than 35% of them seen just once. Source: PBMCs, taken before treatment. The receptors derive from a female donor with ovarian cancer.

CDR3 protein: CASRGFLREQYF. CDR3 DNA sequence: TGTGCCAGCCGGGGATTCCTACGAGAGCAGTACTTC. This chain uses TRBV28 with TRBJ2-7; D perhaps matches TRBD2 (5 bases). V was trimmed by 8 bases and J by 7 bases, leaving 15 bases between them. The CDR3 is 12 residues long. Looked up from germline, CDR1 is MDHEN and CDR2 is SYDVKM. The whole variable domain, filled in from reference TRBV28 and TRBJ2-7, reads DVKVTQSSRYLVKRTGEKVFLECVQDMDHENMFWYRQDPGLGLRLIYFSYDVKMKEKGDIPEGYSVSREKKERFSLILESASTNQTSMYLCASRGFLREQYFGPGTRLTVT.

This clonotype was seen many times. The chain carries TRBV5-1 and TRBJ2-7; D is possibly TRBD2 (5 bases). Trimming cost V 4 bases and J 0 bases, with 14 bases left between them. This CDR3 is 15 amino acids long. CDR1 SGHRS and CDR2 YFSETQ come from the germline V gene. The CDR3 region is CASSIGPGSSYEQYF. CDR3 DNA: TGCGCCAGCAGCATAGGACCGGGAAGCTCCTACGAGCAGTACTTC.

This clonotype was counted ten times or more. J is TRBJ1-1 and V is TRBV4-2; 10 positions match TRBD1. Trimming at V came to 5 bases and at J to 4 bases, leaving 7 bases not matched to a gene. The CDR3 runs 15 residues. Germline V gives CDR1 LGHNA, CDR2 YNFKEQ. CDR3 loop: CASSSGTGVGTEAFF. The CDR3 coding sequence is TGTGCCAGCAGCTCCGGGACAGGGGTAGGCACTGAAGCTTTCTTT.

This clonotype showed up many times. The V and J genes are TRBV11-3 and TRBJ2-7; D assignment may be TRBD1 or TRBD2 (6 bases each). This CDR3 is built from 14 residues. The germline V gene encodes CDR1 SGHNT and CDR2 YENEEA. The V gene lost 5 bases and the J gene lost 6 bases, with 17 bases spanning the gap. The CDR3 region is CASSPRTDGGEQYF. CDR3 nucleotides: TGTGCCAGCAGCCCCAGGACAGACGGGGGCGAGCAGTACTTC.

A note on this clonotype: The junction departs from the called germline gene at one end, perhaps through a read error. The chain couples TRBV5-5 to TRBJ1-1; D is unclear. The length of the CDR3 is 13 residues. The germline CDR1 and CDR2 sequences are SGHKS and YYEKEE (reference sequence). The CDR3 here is CANSAVGNTEAFF. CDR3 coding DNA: TGTGCCAACAGCGCCGTGGGGAACACTGAAGCTTTCTTT.

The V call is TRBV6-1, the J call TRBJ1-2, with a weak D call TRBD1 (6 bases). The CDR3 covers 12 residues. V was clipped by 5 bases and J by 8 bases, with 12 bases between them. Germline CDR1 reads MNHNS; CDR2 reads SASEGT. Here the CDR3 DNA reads TGTGCCAGCAGTCCAACAGGGTCAGGCTACACCTTC. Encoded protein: CASSPTGSGYTF.

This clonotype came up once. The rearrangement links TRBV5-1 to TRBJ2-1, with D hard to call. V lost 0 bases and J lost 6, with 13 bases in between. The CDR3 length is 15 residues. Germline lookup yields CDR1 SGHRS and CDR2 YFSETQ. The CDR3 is CASSLEVSSVNEQFF. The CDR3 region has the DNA TGCGCCAGCAGCTTGGAAGTTTCGAGCGTCAATGAGCAGTTCTTC.

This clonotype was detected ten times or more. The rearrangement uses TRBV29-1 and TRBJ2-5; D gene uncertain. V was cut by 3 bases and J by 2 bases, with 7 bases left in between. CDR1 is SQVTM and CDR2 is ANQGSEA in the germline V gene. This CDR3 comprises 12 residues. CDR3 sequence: CSVDKRQETQYF. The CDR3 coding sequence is TGCAGCGTTGATAAACGGCAAGAGACCCAGTACTTC.

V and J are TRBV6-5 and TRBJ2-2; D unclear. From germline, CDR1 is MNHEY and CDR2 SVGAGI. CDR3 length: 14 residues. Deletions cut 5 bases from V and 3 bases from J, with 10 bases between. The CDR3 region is CASSRNPHTGELFF. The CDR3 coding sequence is TGTGCCAGCAGTCGCAACCCCCACACCGGGGAGCTGTTTTTT.

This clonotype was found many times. The CDR3: CSAERPGVGDNEQFF. The CDR3, as DNA: TGCAGTGCTGAAAGACCTGGGGTTGGCGACAATGAGCAGTTCTTC. V gene TRBV20-1 combines with J gene TRBJ2-1; no clear D gene. Trimming pared 5 bases from V and 5 bases from J, leaving 19 bases between. The CDR3 has 15 residues. Per germline, CDR1 DFQATT and CDR2 SNEGSKA (reference sequence).

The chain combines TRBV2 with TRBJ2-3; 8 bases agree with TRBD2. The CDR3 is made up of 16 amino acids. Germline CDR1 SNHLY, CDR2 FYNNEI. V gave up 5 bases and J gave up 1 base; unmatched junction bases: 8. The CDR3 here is CASSPAGDYGTDTQYF. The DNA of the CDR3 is TGTGCCAGCAGTCCAGCGGGGGACTACGGCACAGATACGCAGTATTTT.

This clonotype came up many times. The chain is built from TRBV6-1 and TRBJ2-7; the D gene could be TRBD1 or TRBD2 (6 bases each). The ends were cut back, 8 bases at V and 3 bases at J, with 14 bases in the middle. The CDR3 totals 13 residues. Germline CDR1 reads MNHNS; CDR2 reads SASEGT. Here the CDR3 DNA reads TGTGCCAGCGAGGGGGACTTATTCTACGAGCAGTACTTC. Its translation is CASEGDLFYEQYF.

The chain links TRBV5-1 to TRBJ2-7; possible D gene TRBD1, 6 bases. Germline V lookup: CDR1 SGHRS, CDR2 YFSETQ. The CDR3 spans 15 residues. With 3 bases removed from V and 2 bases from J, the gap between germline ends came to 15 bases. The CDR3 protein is CASSSQTGPTYEQYF. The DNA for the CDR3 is TGCGCCAGCAGCTCTCAGACAGGTCCGACCTACGAGCAGTACTTC.

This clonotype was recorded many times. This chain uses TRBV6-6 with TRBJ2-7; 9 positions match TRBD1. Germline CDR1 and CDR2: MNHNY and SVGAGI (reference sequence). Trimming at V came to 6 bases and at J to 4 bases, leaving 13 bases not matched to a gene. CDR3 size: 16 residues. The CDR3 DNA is TGTGCCAGCAGAAACGGATTACAGGGGGCTAGGTACGAGCAGTACTTC. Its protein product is CASRNGLQGARYEQYF.

In DNA form, the CDR3 reads TGTGCCATCACCCGCACTAGCGGGAGCTACAATGAGCAGTTCTTC. Its protein is CAITRTSGSYNEQFF. The chain joins TRBV10-3 to TRBJ2-1; TRBD2 agrees at 11 bases. Germline V CDR1 and CDR2: ENHRY, SYGVKD. CDR3 length: 15 amino acids. V was clipped by 7 bases and J by 3 bases; unmatched bases: 5.

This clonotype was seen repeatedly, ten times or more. The CDR3 is CASSLATPLGHNEQFF. In nucleotides, the CDR3 is TGTGCCAGCAGCTTAGCGACACCCCTGGGTCACAATGAGCAGTTCTTC. V gene TRBV11-2 combines with J gene TRBJ2-1; D uncertain. CDR1 SGHAT and CDR2 FQNNGV come from the germline V gene. This CDR3 contains 16 residues. V lost 1 base and J 5 bases, leaving 15 bases between the germline ends.

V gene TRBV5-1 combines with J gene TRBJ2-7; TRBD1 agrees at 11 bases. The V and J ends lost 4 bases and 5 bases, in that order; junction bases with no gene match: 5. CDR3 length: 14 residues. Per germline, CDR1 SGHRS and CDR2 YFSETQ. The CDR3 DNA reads TGCGCCAGCAGCACCGGGACAGGGGGTAACGAGCAGTACTTC. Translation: CASSTGTGGNEQYF.

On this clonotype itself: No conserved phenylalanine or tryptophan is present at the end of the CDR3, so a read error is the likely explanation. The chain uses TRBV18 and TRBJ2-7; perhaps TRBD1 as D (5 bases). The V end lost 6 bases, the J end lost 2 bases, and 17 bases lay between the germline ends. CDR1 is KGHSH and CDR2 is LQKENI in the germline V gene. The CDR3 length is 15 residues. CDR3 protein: CASSPKDRFPYEQYL. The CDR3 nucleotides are TGTGCCAGCTCTCCGAAAGACAGATTCCCCTACGAGCAGTACCTC.

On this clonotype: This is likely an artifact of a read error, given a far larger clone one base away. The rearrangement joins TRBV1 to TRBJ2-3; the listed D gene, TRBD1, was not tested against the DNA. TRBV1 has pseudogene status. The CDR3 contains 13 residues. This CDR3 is CTSSQEGGDTQYF. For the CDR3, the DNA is TGCACCAGCAGCCAGGAGGGGGGAGATACGCAGTATTTT.

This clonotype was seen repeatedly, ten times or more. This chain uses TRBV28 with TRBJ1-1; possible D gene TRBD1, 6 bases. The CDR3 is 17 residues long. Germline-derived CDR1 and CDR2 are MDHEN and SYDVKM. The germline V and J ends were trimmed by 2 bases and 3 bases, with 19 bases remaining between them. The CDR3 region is CASSLLGDRFFDTEAFF. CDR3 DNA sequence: TGTGCCAGCAGTTTACTTGGCGACAGGTTCTTCGACACTGAAGCTTTCTTT.

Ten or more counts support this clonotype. Here the CDR3 DNA reads TGTGCCTGGGGAAAGGGCGGGGAGCTGTTTTTT. Translating it yields CAWGKGGELFF. This chain uses TRBV30 with TRBJ2-2; D uncertain. The CDR3 is made up of 11 amino acids. Per germline, CDR1 GTSNPN and CDR2 SVGIG (reference sequence). Between the trimmed V and J ends, which lost 5 bases and 7 bases, there was a span of 8 bases.

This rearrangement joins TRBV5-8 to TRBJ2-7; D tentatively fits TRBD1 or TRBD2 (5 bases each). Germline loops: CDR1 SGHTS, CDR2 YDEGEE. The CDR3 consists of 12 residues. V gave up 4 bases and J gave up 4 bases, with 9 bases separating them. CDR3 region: CASSRGGYEQYF. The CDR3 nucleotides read TGTGCCAGCAGCCGGGGCGGGTACGAGCAGTACTTC.

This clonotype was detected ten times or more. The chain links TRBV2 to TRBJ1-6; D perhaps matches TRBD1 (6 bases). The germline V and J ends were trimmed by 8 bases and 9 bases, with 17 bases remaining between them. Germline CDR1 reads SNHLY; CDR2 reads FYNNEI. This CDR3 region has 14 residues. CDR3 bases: TGTGCCAGCGACCCCACAGGGAAGGGTTCACCCCTCCACTTT. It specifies CASDPTGKGSPLHF. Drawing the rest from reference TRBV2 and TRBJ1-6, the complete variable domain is EPEVTQTPSHQVTQMGQEVILRCVPISNHLYFYWYRQILGQKVEFLVSFYNNEISEKSEIFDDQFSVERPDGSNFTLKIRSTKLEDSAMYFCASDPTGKGSPLHFGNGTRLTVT.

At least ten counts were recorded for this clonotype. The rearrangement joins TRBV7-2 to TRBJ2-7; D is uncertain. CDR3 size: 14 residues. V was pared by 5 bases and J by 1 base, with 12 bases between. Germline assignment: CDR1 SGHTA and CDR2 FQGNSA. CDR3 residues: CASSPESSSYEQYF. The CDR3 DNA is TGTGCCAGCAGCCCTGAGTCTAGTTCCTACGAGCAGTACTTC.

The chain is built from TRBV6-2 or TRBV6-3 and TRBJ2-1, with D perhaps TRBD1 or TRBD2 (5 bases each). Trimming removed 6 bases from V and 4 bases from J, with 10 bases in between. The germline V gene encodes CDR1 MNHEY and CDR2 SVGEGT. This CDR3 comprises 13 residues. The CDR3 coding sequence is TGTGCCAGCAGAGGCAGGGAGTACAATGAGCAGTTCTTC. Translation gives CASRGREYNEQFF.

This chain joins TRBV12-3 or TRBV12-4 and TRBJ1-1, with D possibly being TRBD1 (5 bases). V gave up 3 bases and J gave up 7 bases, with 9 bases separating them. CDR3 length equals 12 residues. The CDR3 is CASSLIQDEAFF. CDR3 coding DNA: TGTGCCAGCAGTTTGATACAGGATGAAGCTTTCTTT.

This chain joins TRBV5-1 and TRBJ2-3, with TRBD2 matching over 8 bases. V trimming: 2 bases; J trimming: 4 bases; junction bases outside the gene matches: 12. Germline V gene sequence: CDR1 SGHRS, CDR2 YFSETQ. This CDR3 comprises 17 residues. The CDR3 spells CASSFGGSGNRADTQYF. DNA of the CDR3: TGCGCCAGCAGCTTCGGCGGTAGCGGGAACAGGGCAGATACGCAGTATTTT.